Described below is a single T cell receptor beta chain sequence and its context. There is no known antigen for this receptor. The input lacks base qualities; no much larger clone sits a single base away. The record originates from a study of blood T cell repertoires in COVID-19 (dated by TCRdb to the early 2020s). As for the study more broadly: The collaborator samples originated in the United States, Italy and Spain and spanned the acute and convalescent phases of COVID-19. The prospective study material was composed of cDNA or gDNA derived from T cells, B-cell-depleted T cells, or PBMCs. The dataset comprised deeply sampled blood TCRbeta repertoires from subjects exposed to, actively infected with, or recovered from COVID-19. The repertoires were released in a freely available public database meant as a resource for research on the immune response to SARS-CoV-2. Samples came from the ongoing ImmuneRACE study (first 160 participants) plus 1,254 subjects from 6 global collaborators. Nearly every sample came with metadata listing a de-identified subject ID, COVID-19 status, age in years and sex. Where HLA class I and class II types were available, the types were taken from metadata supplied by the sample provider, not from assay-based typing.

TCRbeta CDR3 regions were amplified from genomic DNA using the immunoSEQ Assay, a bias-controlled multiplex PCR. The published analysis was carried out like this. The number of nucleated cells in each sample was estimated from the amplification of reference gene primers within the assay. To quantify the absolute abundance of each unique TCRbeta CDR3 rearrangement, sequence reads were collapsed and filtered. For each sample, productive Simpson clonality was calculated as the square root of Simpson's diversity index over productive rearrangements. The immuneACCESS repertoire file appears here via TCRdb, limited to in-frame rearrangements. These files lack a portion of the clones; in checked studies, under half of the deficit traces to unresolved V genes, and the cause of the others is not known. V and J calls and clone size are those listed in that table; D and trimming were worked out from the DNA. The sample has about 66,000 clones on record, around nine tenths of them singletons. The ten most abundant clones make up 3.5% to 4% of the sample.

The germline V and J ends show losses of 0 bases and 4 bases respectively, and no gene match explains 5 bases of the junction. CDR1 and CDR2 were assigned from the germline V gene as SGDLS and YYNGEE. The CDR3 contains 15 residues, cysteine and phenylalanine counted. Only CDR3 DNA remains: 45 bases, in frame from the first base. The collaborating institutions used their own protocols to collect whole blood in K2EDTA tubes. Collaborator samples were shipped for TCRbeta analysis as frozen whole blood, isolated PBMCs, or DNA extracted from either sample type. On the study overall, not on this receptor specifically: The quantity of clinical and demographic metadata differed by source and by participant and was supplied without curation.

The source of this sequence is a man between 65 and 85 years old with acute or convalescent COVID-19. Specimen: peripheral blood. The sequence links TRBV9 to TRBJ2-3, and 7 junctional nucleotides match TRBD2. The nucleotide sequence is given as TGTGCCAGCAGCGTAGGGGCGGGGGACTCAGATACGCAGTATTTT. This codes for CASSVGAGDSDTQYF. The reference TRBV9 and TRBJ2-3 proteins fill in what lies around the CDR3, so the full variable domain reads DSGVTQTPKHLITATGQRVTLRCSPRSGDLSVYWYQQSLDQGLQFLIQYYNGEERAKGNILERFSAQQFPDLHSELNLSSLELGDSALYFCASSVGAGDSDTQYFGPGTRLTVL.